These 29 T cell receptor beta chains were sequenced from one sample in a study of OX40 agonist ivuxolimab in advanced cancers. The method was immunoSEQ multiplex PCR; TCRdb's version includes in-frame clones alone and lacks a portion of them. The sample carries about 93,000 clones, about 91% recorded once. Source: CD4+ or CD8+ T cells sorted from blood, taken in a trial of the OX40 agonist ivuxolimab. Every receptor here comes from an adult with an advanced solid tumor such as melanoma, head and neck, liver or kidney cancer.

The chain uses TRBV6-6 and TRBJ2-1; TRBD2 matches 9 bases. The CDR3 contains 14 residues. V shed 5 bases, J shed 8 bases, and the junction held 7 bases outside the gene matches. Per the germline V gene, CDR1 is MNHNY and CDR2 is SVGAGI (reference sequence). The CDR3 nucleotides are TGTGCCAGCAGTAGGACTAGCGAGAGGTATGAGCAGTTCTTC. Translated, it gives CASSRTSERYEQFF.

Written as DNA, the CDR3 is TGTGCCAGCAGCTACCTCCTTACAGGGATTAACTATGGCTACACCTTC. Translated, it gives CASSYLLTGINYGYTF. The chain uses TRBV6-6 and TRBJ1-2; D might be TRBD1 (6 bases). The V gene lost 6 bases and the J gene lost 1 base, with 18 bases spanning the gap. Germline V lookup: CDR1 MNHNY, CDR2 SVGAGI (reference sequence). CDR3 size: 16 residues.

CDR3 residues: CASSVGRGGNQPQHF. For the CDR3, the DNA is TGTGCCAGCAGTGTAGGACGCGGGGGCAATCAGCCCCAGCATTTT. The V gene is TRBV6-5, the J gene TRBJ1-5; D uncertain. V was trimmed by 5 bases and J by 2 bases, leaving 13 bases between them. CDR3 length: 15 amino acids. Looked up from germline, CDR1 is MNHEY and CDR2 is SVGAGI.

This clone was detected only a few times. The genes are TRBV5-1 and TRBJ1-2; TRBD1 matches 11 bases. J lost 1 base, V lost 4 bases, and 3 bases had no gene match. CDR3 size: 15 residues. CDR1 and CDR2 (germline): SGHRS, YFSETQ. This CDR3 is CASSLGQGGNYGYTF. The CDR3 coding sequence is TGCGCCAGCAGCCTGGGACAGGGGGGTAACTATGGCTACACCTTC. Full variable domain (outside the CDR3, taken from reference TRBV5-1 and TRBJ1-2): KAGVTQTPRYLIKTRGQQVTLSCSPISGHRSVSWYQQTPGQGLQFLFEYFSETQRNKGNFPGRFSGRQFSNSRSEMNVSTLELGDSALYLCASSLGQGGNYGYTFGSGTRLTVV.

This chain links TRBV5-6 with TRBJ2-7, with no clear D. The CDR3 loop spans 13 amino acids. Germline V gene sequence: CDR1 SGHDT, CDR2 YYEEEE. V shed 2 bases and J shed 4 bases, with 10 bases lying between them. CDR3 nucleotide sequence: TGTGCCAGCAGCTTCCTGGCGGTATACGAGCAGTACTTC. Its translation is CASSFLAVYEQYF.

The chain has TRBV5-1 and TRBJ2-5; TRBD2 agrees at 10 bases. The CDR3 length is 16 residues. After removal of 0 bases from V and 4 bases from J, the junction contained 6 bases not matched to a gene. CDR1 is SGHRS, CDR2 YFSETQ, per germline. Here the CDR3 DNA reads TGCGCCAGCAGCTTGGGTTCTAGCGGGGGCCTAGAGACCCAGTACTTC. Translation gives CASSLGSSGGLETQYF. Combining the CDR3 with reference TRBV5-1 and TRBJ2-5 gives the whole variable domain KAGVTQTPRYLIKTRGQQVTLSCSPISGHRSVSWYQQTPGQGLQFLFEYFSETQRNKGNFPGRFSGRQFSNSRSEMNVSTLELGDSALYLCASSLGSSGGLETQYFGPGTRLLVL.

J is TRBJ1-4 and V is TRBV6-6, with TRBD1 matching 9 bases. Trimming at V came to 6 bases and at J to 8 bases, leaving 7 bases not matched to a gene. Germline V gives CDR1 MNHNY, CDR2 SVGAGI (reference sequence). CDR3 size: 14 residues. In DNA form, the CDR3 reads TGTGCCAGCAGAGGGACAGGGAAAGTGGAAAAACTGTTTTTT. It is translated as CASRGTGKVEKLFF.

This chain joins TRBV23-1 and TRBJ2-1; possibly TRBD2 for D (6 bases). TRBV23-1 is assigned to the ORF class and has an uncertain function. Trimming removed 4 bases at V and 9 bases at J, with 40 bases between. CDR3 length: 22 amino acids. CDR3 bases: TGCGCCAGCAGTCCCAGGGCCGGCCTAGCGAATGAATTCCCTTTTACGAGTGCTGAGCAGTTCTTC. This codes for CASSPRAGLANEFPFTSAEQFF.

This rearrangement joins TRBV19 to TRBJ1-1; tentatively, D is TRBD1 (6 bases). The V gene lost 1 base and the J gene lost 1 base, with 10 bases spanning the gap. Germline values: CDR1 LNHDA, CDR2 SQIVND (reference sequence). The CDR3 runs 15 residues. CDR3 protein: CASSIGLDRNTEAFF. In DNA form, the CDR3 reads TGTGCCAGTAGTATAGGCCTGGACAGGAACACTGAAGCTTTCTTT.

The rearrangement uses TRBV11-2 and TRBJ2-5; D remains ambiguous. V lost 0 bases to trimming and J lost 2 bases, with 7 bases between them. CDR1 and CDR2 from the germline V gene are SGHAT and FQNNGV. The CDR3 contains 14 residues. As DNA, the CDR3 is TGTGCCAGCAGCTTAGACGGAAATCAAGAGACCCAGTACTTC. Translated: CASSLDGNQETQYF.

The chain recombines TRBV30 with TRBJ1-2; no reliable D call. CDR1 and CDR2 from the germline V gene are GTSNPN and SVGIG (reference sequence). Trimming cost V 5 bases and J 4 bases, with 20 bases left between them. The CDR3 has 15 residues. This chain's CDR3 is CAWEGLILGGYGYTF. The DNA for the CDR3 is TGTGCCTGGGAAGGGCTAATCCTGGGCGGCTATGGCTACACCTTC. Complete variable domain (other parts from reference TRBV30 and TRBJ1-2): SQTIHQWPATLVQPVGSPLSLECTVEGTSNPNLYWYRQAAGRGLQLLFYSVGIGQISSEVPQNLSASRPQDRQFILSSKKLLLSDSGFYLCAWEGLILGGYGYTFGSGTRLTVV.

V gene TRBV5-1 combines with J gene TRBJ2-1; 7 bases agree with TRBD1. Germline assignment: CDR1 SGHRS and CDR2 YFSETQ. J was trimmed by 2 bases and V by 0 bases; bases with no gene match: 2. The CDR3 totals 15 residues. The CDR3 loop reads CASSLEGQTYNEQFF. CDR3 nucleotides: TGCGCCAGCAGCTTGGAGGGACAGACCTACAATGAGCAGTTCTTC.

The chain has TRBV29-1 and TRBJ2-5; 9 bases match TRBD2. CDR1 is SQVTM and CDR2 is ANQGSEA in the germline V gene. The CDR3 has 12 amino acids. V shed 7 bases, J shed 4 bases, and the junction held 4 bases outside the gene matches. The CDR3 loop is CSGLLAGETQYF. CDR3 sequence (DNA): TGCAGCGGCCTACTAGCGGGAGAGACCCAGTACTTC.

This rearrangement joins TRBV16 to TRBJ1-1; tentative D call: TRBD1 (6 bases). The CDR3 totals 15 residues. V lost 3 bases, J lost 5 bases, and 16 bases lay in between. Per the germline V gene, CDR1 is KGHSY and CDR2 is FQNENV. The CDR3 coding sequence is TGTGCCAGCAGCCAGGTTCCAGGGGTGGGTACTGAAGCTTTCTTT. The encoded protein is CASSQVPGVGTEAFF.

V usage is TRBV5-6 and J usage is TRBJ1-5; TRBD1 might be the D (5 bases). The CDR3 runs 14 residues. The V end lost 1 base, the J end lost 7 bases, and 12 bases lay between the germline ends. Germline V lookup: CDR1 SGHDT, CDR2 YYEEEE. The CDR3 DNA is TGTGCCAGCAGCTTGAGGGGCCCTAGGCAGCCCCAGCATTTT. It yields the protein CASSLRGPRQPQHF.

The genes are TRBV7-8 and TRBJ2-2; the match to TRBD1 covers 7 bases. V lost 5 bases, J lost 0 bases, and 6 bases stayed unmatched. The CDR3 extends over 16 amino acids. Per the germline V gene, CDR1 is SGHVS and CDR2 is FQNEAQ. The CDR3 region has the DNA TGTGCCAGCAGCACACAGGGGTTTGCGAACACCGGGGAGCTGTTTTTT. Translating it yields CASSTQGFANTGELFF.

This chain uses TRBV19 with TRBJ2-7; TRBD1 might be the D (6 bases). CDR3 length equals 13 residues. Trimming took 6 bases from V and 5 from J, leaving 14 bases between them. CDR1 is LNHDA and CDR2 is SQIVND in the germline V gene (reference sequence). The CDR3 nucleotides read TGTGCCAGTAGGCAGGGGCAGACCCACGAGCAGTACTTC. It specifies CASRQGQTHEQYF.

Sample share makes this clone medium-sized. As DNA, the CDR3 is TGTGCCAGCTCTATACAGGGCGGAAACACCATATATTTT. It translates to CASSIQGGNTIYF. V gene TRBV7-3 combines with J gene TRBJ1-3; a possible D gene is TRBD1 (6 bases). CDR3 length equals 13 residues. Germline V CDR1 and CDR2: SGHTA, FQGTGA. The V end lost 8 bases, the J end lost 4 bases, and 12 bases lay between the germline ends.

CDR3 sequence reads: CASSLSWGGQTNQPQHF. CDR3 sequence (DNA): TGTGCCAGCAGTTTAAGCTGGGGGGGACAGACGAATCAGCCCCAGCATTTT. The rearrangement uses TRBV27 and TRBJ1-5; 7 positions agree with TRBD1. This CDR3 has 17 residues. Germline V gives CDR1 MNHEY, CDR2 SMNVEV (reference sequence). The junction had 11 bases not matched to a gene; V was cut back by 2 bases and J by 4 bases.

CDR3 sequence (DNA): TGTGCCAGCAGTCGTAAGGACTTTGGCTACACCTTC. As protein: CASSRKDFGYTF. The V gene is TRBV6-5, the J gene TRBJ1-2; D not certain. Germline values: CDR1 MNHEY, CDR2 SVGAGI. The CDR3 totals 12 residues. V was trimmed by 5 bases and J by 7 bases, leaving 11 bases between them.

This clone is a singleton in its sample. The rearrangement joins TRBV9 to TRBJ2-3; tentative D call: TRBD2 (7 bases). Trimming cost V 7 bases and J 0 bases, with 15 bases left between them. From germline, CDR1 is SGDLS and CDR2 YYNGEE. CDR3 length: 15 residues. The CDR3 loop is CASGGAVFSTDTQYF. CDR3 sequence (DNA): TGTGCCAGCGGGGGGGCGGTTTTTAGCACAGATACGCAGTATTTT. The variable domain in full, completed from reference TRBV9 and TRBJ2-3, reads DSGVTQTPKHLITATGQRVTLRCSPRSGDLSVYWYQQSLDQGLQFLIQYYNGEERAKGNILERFSAQQFPDLHSELNLSSLELGDSALYFCASGGAVFSTDTQYFGPGTRLTVL.

V usage is TRBV6-5 and J usage is TRBJ1-6, with no clear D. The CDR3 has 15 amino acids. CDR1 MNHEY and CDR2 SVGAGI come from the germline V gene. The V end was cut by 0 bases, the J end by 9 bases, with 12 bases between. As DNA, the CDR3 is TGTGCCAGCAGTTACTCGGGAGGTCTGCCTTCACCCCTCCACTTT. As protein: CASSYSGGLPSPLHF.

The chain combines TRBV2 with TRBJ1-1; unclear D gene. The CDR3 covers 14 residues. V was trimmed by 3 bases and J by 1 base, leaving 9 bases between them. Germline lookup yields CDR1 SNHLY and CDR2 FYNNEI. CDR3 coding DNA: TGTGCCAGCAGTGATGACTTACGGAACACTGAAGCTTTCTTT. This translates into CASSDDLRNTEAFF.

The rearrangement joins TRBV7-3 to TRBJ2-1, with D possibly TRBD1 on 6 matching bases. Germline CDR1 is SGHTA and CDR2 is FQGTGA. The ends were cut back, 0 bases at V and 0 bases at J, with 9 bases in the middle. This CDR3 spans 16 amino acids. The CDR3 here is CASSLTGTNSYNEQFF. The CDR3 DNA is TGTGCCAGCAGCTTAACCGGGACAAACTCCTACAATGAGCAGTTCTTC.

This clone was recorded once. The V and J genes are TRBV6-1 and TRBJ2-7; D possibly corresponds to TRBD1 (5 bases). The germline CDR1 and CDR2 sequences are MNHNS and SASEGT. Trimming shortened V by 2 bases and J by 3 bases, and 14 bases separated the two germline ends. The CDR3 covers 15 residues. The DNA for the CDR3 is TGTGCCAGCAGTGAAAGTAGACAGTCCCTCTACGAGCAGTACTTC. It yields the protein CASSESRQSLYEQYF.

The V gene is TRBV10-1, the J gene TRBJ2-3; TRBD2 is a possible D gene (7 bases). The V end was cut by 2 bases, the J end by 4 bases, with 16 bases between. The germline V gene encodes CDR1 WNHNN and CDR2 SYGVQD (reference sequence). The length of the CDR3 is 16 residues. CDR3 loop: CASSERGGRDADTQYF. The DNA for the CDR3 is TGCGCCAGCAGTGAGAGGGGGGGGCGCGACGCAGATACGCAGTATTTT.

This clone occurred once. This chain uses TRBV7-8 with TRBJ2-4, with a possible D match to TRBD2 (6 bases). From germline, CDR1 is SGHVS and CDR2 FQNEAQ. V lost 1 base and J 0 bases, leaving 13 bases between the germline ends. This CDR3 contains 17 residues. The CDR3 bases are TGTGCCAGCAGCTTAGTGTCGGGAGCGACAGCCAAAAACATTCAGTACTTC. Its protein is CASSLVSGATAKNIQYF.

The chain carries TRBV6-6 and TRBJ2-1; D tentatively reads TRBD1 or TRBD2 (5 bases each). Germline CDR1 is MNHNY and CDR2 is SVGAGI (reference sequence). The germline V and J ends were trimmed by 6 bases and 5 bases, with 17 bases remaining between them. The length of the CDR3 is 15 residues. In nucleotides, the CDR3 is TGTGCCAGCAGCACCACGGGACGCATAAACAATGAGCAGTTCTTC. As protein: CASSTTGRINNEQFF.

This chain uses TRBV5-1 with TRBJ1-1, with no clear D. The length of the CDR3 is 13 residues. V lost 3 bases to trimming and J lost 5 bases, with 11 bases between them. Germline loops: CDR1 SGHRS, CDR2 YFSETQ. The DNA for the CDR3 is TGCGCCAGCAGCTGGGAGAGAGGTACTGAAGCTTTCTTT. It translates to CASSWERGTEAFF.